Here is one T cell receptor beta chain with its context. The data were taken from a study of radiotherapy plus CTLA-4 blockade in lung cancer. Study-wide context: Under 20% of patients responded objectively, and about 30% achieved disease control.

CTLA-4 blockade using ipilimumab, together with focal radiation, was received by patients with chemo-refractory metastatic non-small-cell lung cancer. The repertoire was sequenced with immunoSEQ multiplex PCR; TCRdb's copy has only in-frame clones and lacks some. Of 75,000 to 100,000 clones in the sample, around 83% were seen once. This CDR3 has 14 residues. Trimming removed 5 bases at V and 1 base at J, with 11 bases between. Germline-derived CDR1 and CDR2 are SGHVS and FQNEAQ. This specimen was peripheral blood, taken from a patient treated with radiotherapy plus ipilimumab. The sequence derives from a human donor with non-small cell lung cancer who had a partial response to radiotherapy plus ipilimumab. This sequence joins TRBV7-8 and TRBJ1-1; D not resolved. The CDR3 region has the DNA TGTGCCAGCAGCCCGCGACGGAGGAACACTGAAGCTTTCTTT. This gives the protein CASSPRRRNTEAFF.